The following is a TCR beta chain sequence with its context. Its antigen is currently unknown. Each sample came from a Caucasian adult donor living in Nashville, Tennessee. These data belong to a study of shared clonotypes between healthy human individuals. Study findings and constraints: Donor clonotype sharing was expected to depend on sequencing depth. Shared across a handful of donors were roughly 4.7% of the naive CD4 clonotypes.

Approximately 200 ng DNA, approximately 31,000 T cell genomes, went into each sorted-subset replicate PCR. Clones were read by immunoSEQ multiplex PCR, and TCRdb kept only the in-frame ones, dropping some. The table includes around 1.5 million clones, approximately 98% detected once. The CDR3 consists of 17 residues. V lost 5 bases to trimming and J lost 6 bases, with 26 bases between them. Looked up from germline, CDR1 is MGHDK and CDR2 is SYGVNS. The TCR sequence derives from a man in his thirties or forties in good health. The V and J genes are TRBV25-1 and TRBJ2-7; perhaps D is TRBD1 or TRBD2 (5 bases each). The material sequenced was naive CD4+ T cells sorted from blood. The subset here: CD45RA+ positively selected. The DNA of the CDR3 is TGTGCCAGCAGTTTCGCGTCGGGGCAGGGAAGGTCGCGCGAGCAGTACTTC. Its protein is CASSFASGQGRSREQYF.